The rows below give T cell receptor beta chains drawn from one sample of a study of blood T cell repertoires in COVID-19. Profiled with immunoSEQ multiplex PCR; TCRdb holds only in-frame clones, not every one. The sample shows around 30,000 clones, about 88% of them seen only once. The specimen sequenced was peripheral blood. These receptor sequences come from a man aged 70-80 years with active COVID-19. Each CDR3 is given with its conserved first and last residue. Each record gives: D gene, J gene, clone size, V gene, CDR3 DNA, CDR3 protein. The D gene is left open where the match is weak. Clone sizes are given selectively: once, few, many, or a class where the clone is expanded.

>TRBD2|TRBJ2-5|.|TRBV18
TGTGCCAGCTCACCACCCCCGGGGGGGGAGACCCAGTACTTC
CASSPPPGGETQYF
>.|TRBJ1-1|once|TRBV28
TGTGCCAGCAGTTCGCAACGGTTCACTGAAGCTTTCTTT
CASSSQRFTEAFF
>TRBD1|TRBJ2-1|.|TRBV6-2/TRBV6-3
TGTGCCAGCAGCATCAACACGCCCAGGGGGAATGAGCAGTTCTTC
CASSINTPRGNEQFF
>TRBD2|TRBJ2-7|.|TRBV5-1
TGCGCCAGCAGCTTGGGACTAGCGCTTTTAGGATACTTC
CASSLGLALLGYF
>.|TRBJ2-7|.|TRBV19
TGTGCCAGTAGTCTCGGAGGACAGTGGCCCTACGAGCAGTACTTC
CASSLGGQWPYEQYF
>.|TRBJ2-4|.|TRBV5-1
TGCGCCAGCAGCTTGGAGGCGGGCTTAATAGCCAAAAACATTCAGTACTTC
CASSLEAGLIAKNIQYF
>.|TRBJ1-6|.|TRBV11-2
TGTGCCAGCAGCCCCCTGGGGAGGAATAATTCACCCCTCCACTTT
CASSPLGRNNSPLHF
>TRBD2|TRBJ2-7|.|TRBV11-2
TGTGCCAGCAGCTTAGTTGGTAGCGGGAGCTACGAGCAGTACTTC
CASSLVGSGSYEQYF
>.|TRBJ2-1|.|TRBV6-2/TRBV6-3
TGTGCCAGCAGTTACTCGACACAGGAGAGCTCCTACAATGAGCAGTTCTTC
CASSYSTQESSYNEQFF
>.|TRBJ1-3|.|TRBV18
TGTGCCAGCTCACCACGGGCGACAGCCCGATCTGGAAACACCATATATTTT
CASSPRATARSGNTIYF
>TRBD1|TRBJ1-2|.|TRBV7-2
TGTGCCAGCAGCTCCCGGACAGGGAACTATGGCTACACCTTC
CASSSRTGNYGYTF
>.|TRBJ2-7|.|TRBV27
TGTGCCAGCAGTTCTGGTCCGGCGGGCTACGAGCAGTACTTC
CASSSGPAGYEQYF
>TRBD2|TRBJ2-1|.|TRBV5-4
TGTGCCAGCAGCCAACTAGCGGGACCCTACAATGAGCAGTTCTTC
CASSQLAGPYNEQFF
>TRBD1|TRBJ1-2|.|TRBV7-2
TGTGCCAGCAGCCAGGGACAGTTGAGAGGCTACACCTTC
CASSQGQLRGYTF
>.|TRBJ2-4|once|TRBV5-6
TGTGCCAGCAGCCACTTTGGGAGCGCCCCAGCCAAAAACATTCAGTACTTC
CASSHFGSAPAKNIQYF
>.|TRBJ2-2|.|TRBV1
TGCACCAGCAGCCAGAATAGCGCACCCGGCACCGGGGAGCTGTTTTTT
CTSSQNSAPGTGELFF
>TRBD1|TRBJ2-2|.|TRBV7-9
TGTGCCAGCAGCTTAGGGGACAGGGTGACATCGAACACCGGGGAGCTGTTTTTT
CASSLGDRVTSNTGELFF
>.|TRBJ2-1|.|TRBV3-1/TRBV3-2
TGTGCCAGCACCACTACCCCGGGGGATAACTACAATGAGCAGTTCTTC
CASTTTPGDNYNEQFF
>.|TRBJ1-5|once|TRBV19
TGTGCCAGTAGTTACGCAGGGGCACCAAATCAGCCCCAGCATTTT
CASSYAGAPNQPQHF
>TRBD2|TRBJ2-1|.|TRBV9
TGTGCCAGCAGCTCTAGACTAGCGGGAGAGTGGAATGAGCAGTTCTTC
CASSSRLAGEWNEQFF
>TRBD2|TRBJ2-6|.|TRBV10-3
TGTGCCATCAGGCGAGGACTAGCCACTGGGGCCAACGTCCTGACTTTC
CAIRRGLATGANVLTF
>TRBD2|TRBJ2-7|.|TRBV19
TGTGCCAGTAGTCCCGGGACTAGCGGGTTACGAGAGAGGTACTTC
CASSPGTSGLRERYF
>TRBD2|TRBJ2-5|.|TRBV6-5
TGTGCCAGCAGAAACCTCCTAGCGGACCAAGAGACCCAGTACTTC
CASRNLLADQETQYF
>.|TRBJ1-1|.|TRBV6-5
TGTGCCAGCAGTTACGCCGGGTCCGTGAACACTGAAGCTTTCTTT
CASSYAGSVNTEAFF
>.|TRBJ2-7|.|TRBV21-1
TGTGCCAGCATCTTGACGAGCGGGAGGAGCAGCTCCTACGAGCAGTACTTC
CASILTSGRSSSYEQYF
>.|TRBJ1-5|few|TRBV18
TGTGCCAGCTCACCGACAGGCAATCAGCCCCAGCATTTT
CASSPTGNQPQHF
>TRBD2|TRBJ2-2|.|TRBV30
TGTGCCTGGAGCCTAGAGGGCTCTAGCGGGAGTGTGACCGGGGAGCTGTTTTTT
CAWSLEGSSGSVTGELFF
>TRBD2|TRBJ2-1|.|TRBV5-6
TGTGCCAGCAGTTACGGGGGGTCGGCGGGACCGCCGGTTAATGAGCAGTTCTTC
CASSYGGSAGPPVNEQFF
>TRBD1|TRBJ2-3|.|TRBV7-9
TGTGCCAGCAGCTTATACGGACAGGGCGGGAAAGATACGCAGTATTTT
CASSLYGQGGKDTQYF
>TRBD2|TRBJ2-2|.|TRBV7-9
TGTGCCAGCAGTTTTCACCCACTAGCGGAGTTCACCGGGGAGCTGTTTTTT
CASSFHPLAEFTGELFF
>.|TRBJ2-2|.|TRBV30
TGTGCGGCAGGGGACACCGGGGAGCTGTTTTTT
CAAGDTGELFF
>.|TRBJ1-1|.|TRBV18
TGTGCCAGCTCACCCGACGGGGGAGGCACTGAAGCTTTCTTT
CASSPDGGGTEAFF
>TRBD2|TRBJ2-3|.|TRBV9
TGTGCCAGCAGCGTCTCGACGTTCGGTAGCGGGAGGGCAGATACGCAGTATTTT
CASSVSTFGSGRADTQYF
>.|TRBJ1-3|once|TRBV7-2
TGTGCCAGCCTCAGGGAACAGGGTTACACCATATATTTT
CASLREQGYTIYF
>TRBD1|TRBJ1-2|.|TRBV28
TGTGCCAGCAGTTCCCTAACAGGGGCGTTCTATGGCTACACCTTC
CASSSLTGAFYGYTF
>TRBD2|TRBJ2-7|.|TRBV19
TGTGCCAGTAGTCCCCCCCCCGGGACTAGCGGGGCCAACTACGAGCAGTACTTC
CASSPPPGTSGANYEQYF
>TRBD2|TRBJ2-7|.|TRBV27
TGTGCCAGCAGTTTATCGCTACTAGCGGTTTCCCACGAGCAGTACTTC
CASSLSLLAVSHEQYF
>.|TRBJ1-4|.|TRBV7-6
TGTGCCAGCAGCCGATCCGCGTCGTATGAAAAACTGTTTTTT
CASSRSASYEKLFF
>TRBD2|TRBJ2-1|.|TRBV30
TGTGCCTGGAGTGGGACTAGCGGGAGCCTCTACAATGAGCAGTTCTTC
CAWSGTSGSLYNEQFF
>TRBD1|TRBJ2-5|.|TRBV15
TGTGCCACCAGCACCGGGACAGGGCCAGAGACCCAGTACTTC
CATSTGTGPETQYF
>.|TRBJ1-2|.|TRBV6-5
TGTGCCAGCAGTTACTCGTTAACCGGACTATCGGATGGCTACACCTTC
CASSYSLTGLSDGYTF
>.|TRBJ2-7|.|TRBV4-3
TGCGCCAGCAGCCAAGATGTTAGGGGCTACGAGCAGTACTTC
CASSQDVRGYEQYF
>.|TRBJ1-6|.|TRBV6-1
TGTGCCAGCAGTGAAGAAGGGAGATACCACCCCGTTAATAATTCACCCCTCCACTTT
CASSEEGRYHPVNNSPLHF
>TRBD2|TRBJ2-7|once|TRBV9
TGTGCCAGCAGTCCCACTAGCGGGGTCTCCTACGAGCAGTACTTC
CASSPTSGVSYEQYF
>TRBD1|TRBJ2-1|.|TRBV11-2
TGTGCCAGCAGCTTAGCCAGGGGGCCATACAATGAGCAGTTCTTC
CASSLARGPYNEQFF
>TRBD1|TRBJ2-5|.|TRBV19
TGTGCCAGTAGGGACAGGGGGCGTCAAGAGACCCAGTACTTC
CASRDRGRQETQYF
>.|TRBJ2-7|.|TRBV9
TGTGCCAGCAGCCCTTACAGCTCCTACGAGCAGTACTTC
CASSPYSSYEQYF
>.|TRBJ1-1|few|TRBV5-5
TGTGCCAGCAGCCATCAGGGCGGAACTGAAGCTTTCTTT
CASSHQGGTEAFF
>TRBD2|TRBJ2-1|.|TRBV6-5
TGTGCCAGCACGCGGGAGTCCCACAATGAGCAGTTCTTC
CASTRESHNEQFF